These 28 T cell receptor beta chains share one sample of origin, sequenced in a study of cytomegalovirus exposure and HLA in healthy donors (dated by TCRdb to the late 2010s). Libraries came from the immunoSEQ multiplex PCR assay. For the multiplex PCR, a mixture combining 60 forward primers for TCR Vbeta segments and 13 reverse primers for TCR Jbeta segments was used. The table was pulled from immuneACCESS by TCRdb, which kept in-frame rearrangements only. Such tables lose some clones; where checked, under half of the loss comes from unresolved V genes, and the rest has no known cause. This sample has some 250,000 clones in its table, and roughly 87% of those were observed once. Of the sample, 4.5% to 6% is held by the ten largest clones. The sequenced material came from PBMCs. The origin of the receptors is a woman aged 35 to 49 in good health and CMV-seropositive.

J is TRBJ1-3 and V is TRBV6-5; TRBD1 aligns across 7 bases. V dropped 2 bases and J dropped 0; count of bases not matched to a gene: 4. The CDR3 has 16 amino acids. Germline loops: CDR1 MNHEY, CDR2 SVGAGI. CDR3 bases: TGTGCCAGCAGTTACGGGGGGACAGCCTCTGGAAACACCATATATTTT. Protein product: CASSYGGTASGNTIYF.

The chain couples TRBV11-2 to TRBJ2-1; D call uncertain. The ends were cut back, 2 bases at V and 6 bases at J, with 5 bases in the middle. Per germline, CDR1 SGHAT and CDR2 FQNNGV. The CDR3 length is 12 residues. For the CDR3, the DNA is TGTGCCAGCAGCTTACTTAGCAATGAGCAGTTCTTC. As protein: CASSLLSNEQFF.

V usage is TRBV5-4 and J usage is TRBJ1-2; D uncertain. The CDR3 has 14 amino acids. Germline V CDR1 and CDR2: SGHNT, YYREEE (reference sequence). V was pared by 0 bases and J by 7 bases, with 13 bases between. CDR3 DNA: TGTGCCAGCAGCTTGGAAAGCTTAACTGGTGGCTACACCTTC. Translation gives CASSLESLTGGYTF.

The rearrangement joins TRBV30 to TRBJ1-1, with D possibly being TRBD1 (6 bases). V was pared by 0 bases and J by 0 bases, with 14 bases between. Germline CDR1 is GTSNPN and CDR2 is SVGIG (reference sequence). This CDR3 spans 16 amino acids. CDR3 in amino acids: CAWSVLNGGVNTEAFF. The CDR3 nucleotides read TGTGCCTGGAGTGTATTAAATGGGGGCGTGAACACTGAAGCTTTCTTT. The full variable domain, its missing parts supplied by reference TRBV30 and TRBJ1-1, is SQTIHQWPATLVQPVGSPLSLECTVEGTSNPNLYWYRQAAGRGLQLLFYSVGIGQISSEVPQNLSASRPQDRQFILSSKKLLLSDSGFYLCAWSVLNGGVNTEAFFGQGTRLTVV.

The rearrangement uses TRBV2 and TRBJ1-4; D uncertain. The CDR3 has 15 residues. CDR1 and CDR2 (germline): SNHLY, FYNNEI. Trimming left V 3 bases short and J 0 bases short, with 8 bases between. CDR3 sequence reads: CASSEIRSTNEKLFF. DNA for the CDR3: TGTGCCAGCAGTGAGATCAGGTCAACTAATGAAAAACTGTTTTTT.

The V and J genes are TRBV6-6 and TRBJ1-2; 8 bases are shared with TRBD1. With V trimmed by 10 bases and J by 5 bases, 6 bases remained unmatched. The germline gives CDR1 MNHNY, CDR2 SVGAGI (reference sequence). CDR3 length: 12 residues. CDR3 bases: TGTGCCACGGACGGGACAGGATATGGCTACACCTTC. This sequence encodes CATDGTGYGYTF.

The chain couples TRBV30 to TRBJ1-2; 7 bases match TRBD1. The ends lost 2 bases at V and 0 bases at J; junction bases unmatched: 15. This CDR3 is built from 18 residues. Germline CDR1 reads GTSNPN; CDR2 reads SVGIG (reference sequence). Here the CDR3 reads CAWSHQGDIMVPNYGYTF. DNA of the CDR3: TGTGCCTGGAGTCATCAGGGGGACATTATGGTCCCTAACTATGGCTACACCTTC.

The CDR3 region is CASSLALGSGSNIQYF. The CDR3 nucleotides read TGTGCCAGCAGCTTAGCGTTGGGTAGCGGGAGTAACATTCAGTACTTC. The V and J genes are TRBV7-2 and TRBJ2-4, with TRBD2 matching over 9 bases. CDR3 size: 16 residues. Germline assignment: CDR1 SGHTA and CDR2 FQGNSA. Trimming took 0 bases from V and 7 from J; bases not matched to a gene: 7.

The chain joins TRBV6-5 to TRBJ1-5, with D unclear. Trimming pared 5 bases from V and 1 base from J, leaving 9 bases between. CDR1 and CDR2 (germline): MNHEY, SVGAGI. There are 14 residues in the CDR3. Here the CDR3 DNA reads TGTGCCAGCAGTCAACTTCCCAGCAATCAGCCCCAGCATTTT. Its translation is CASSQLPSNQPQHF.

V gene TRBV19 combines with J gene TRBJ1-5; 7 nucleotides match TRBD1. Germline loops: CDR1 LNHDA, CDR2 SQIVND (reference sequence). V was pared by 5 bases and J by 3 bases, with 13 bases of the junction left unmatched. The CDR3 sequence is 17 residues long. Here the CDR3 DNA reads TGTGCCAGTAGTTCAGGGGGACCTTTACCGTCCAATCAGCCCCAGCATTTT. It yields the protein CASSSGGPLPSNQPQHF.

This chain links TRBV9 with TRBJ1-3; D gene uncertain. V dropped 0 bases and J dropped 0 bases, with 4 bases sitting between them. Germline lookup yields CDR1 SGDLS and CDR2 YYNGEE. This CDR3 region has 14 residues. The CDR3 DNA is TGTGCCAGCAGCGTAGGCAGCTCTGGAAACACCATATATTTT. Encoded protein: CASSVGSSGNTIYF.

The V and J genes are TRBV19 and TRBJ2-3; D gene uncertain. Looked up from germline, CDR1 is LNHDA and CDR2 is SQIVND (reference sequence). With 6 bases removed from V and 0 bases from J, the gap between germline ends came to 10 bases. The CDR3 consists of 14 residues. CDR3 sequence (DNA): TGTGCCAGTAGGCCCTCGACTAGCACAGATACGCAGTATTTT. Protein sequence: CASRPSTSTDTQYF.

CDR3 bases: TGTGCCAGCAGTCCGGCGGGGGTAGCCAAAAACATTCAGTACTTC. Residues: CASSPAGVAKNIQYF. The V and J genes are TRBV6-5 and TRBJ2-4; 7 nucleotides line up with TRBD2. There are 15 residues in the CDR3. The trim removed 5 bases at V and 0 bases at J, leaving 4 bases unmatched. CDR1 and CDR2 from the germline V gene are MNHEY and SVGAGI.

The V and J genes are TRBV6-6 and TRBJ2-7; 12 positions match TRBD2. Germline loops: CDR1 MNHNY, CDR2 SVGAGI (reference sequence). The junction had 6 bases not matched to a gene; V was cut back by 6 bases and J by 0 bases. The CDR3 consists of 16 residues. The CDR3 DNA reads as TGTGCCAGCAGGACGGGGACTAGCGGGTTCTCCTACGAGCAGTACTTC. This encodes CASRTGTSGFSYEQYF.

This clone was counted between two and nine times. The chain combines TRBV2 with TRBJ1-2; D ambiguous. CDR1 is SNHLY and CDR2 is FYNNEI in the germline V gene. This CDR3 contains 14 residues. The V gene lost 5 bases and the J gene lost 0 bases, with 10 bases spanning the gap. The CDR3 spells CASSREITNYGYTF. DNA of the CDR3: TGTGCCAGCAGTCGGGAGATAACTAACTATGGCTACACCTTC.

This clone is a singleton in its sample. V and J are TRBV6-5 and TRBJ1-4; D not certain. Germline values: CDR1 MNHEY, CDR2 SVGAGI. V lost 0 bases and J lost 8, with 10 bases in between. The CDR3 is 14 amino acids. The CDR3 is CASSYSMSGEKLFF. CDR3 nucleotide sequence: TGTGCCAGCAGTTACTCGATGTCCGGGGAAAAACTGTTTTTT.

The J gene is TRBJ1-1, the V gene TRBV25-1; TRBD1 is a possible D gene (5 bases). The CDR3 runs 15 residues. The V end lost 1 base, the J end lost 0 bases, and 9 bases lay between the germline ends. Germline CDR1 MGHDK, CDR2 SYGVNS. Here the CDR3 reads CASSEFKGMNTEAFF. In nucleotides, the CDR3 is TGTGCCAGCAGTGAATTTAAGGGGATGAACACTGAAGCTTTCTTT.

The chain links TRBV11-2 to TRBJ2-1; TRBD1 matches at 9 bases. J was trimmed by 9 bases and V by 0 bases; bases with no gene match: 9. The CDR3 loop spans 16 amino acids. Germline lookup yields CDR1 SGHAT and CDR2 FQNNGV. The CDR3, as DNA: TGTGCCAGCAGCTTAGAAGGGACAGGGTTACTGGTTGAGCAGTTCTTC. Translating it yields CASSLEGTGLLVEQFF. The full variable domain, with the rest looked up from reference TRBV11-2 and TRBJ2-1, is EAGVAQSPRYKIIEKRQSVAFWCNPISGHATLYWYQQILGQGPKLLIQFQNNGVVDDSQLPKDRFSAERLKGVDSTLKIQPAKLEDSAVYLCASSLEGTGLLVEQFFGPGTRLTVL.

The V and J genes are TRBV29-1 and TRBJ2-3, with D maybe TRBD1 (5 bases). Germline loops: CDR1 SQVTM, CDR2 ANQGSEA. Trimming took off 2 bases at V and 4 bases at J, with 13 bases between the two ends. This CDR3 comprises 14 residues. The CDR3 nucleotides are TGCAGCGTTGAATGGTCCAGGGTTTCAGATACGCAGTATTTT. Its translation: CSVEWSRVSDTQYF.

The sample holds one count of this clone. The chain is built from TRBV6-1 and TRBJ2-3; 7 bases match TRBD1. CDR1 MNHNS and CDR2 SASEGT come from the germline V gene. The CDR3 has 14 residues. V shed 5 bases, J shed 2 bases, and the junction held 4 bases outside the gene matches. CDR3 region: CASSRDSNTDTQYF. For the CDR3, the DNA is TGTGCCAGCAGTAGGGACAGTAACACAGATACGCAGTATTTT.

The gene calls are TRBV5-6 and TRBJ2-5; TRBD2 aligns across 7 bases. After removal of 0 bases from V and 10 bases from J, the junction contained 15 bases not matched to a gene. CDR3 length equals 16 residues. CDR1 SGHDT and CDR2 YYEEEE come from the germline V gene. The CDR3 nucleotides are TGTGCCAGCAGCTTGGGAACTGGGTCCCCTAAGCGGGGCCAGTACTTC. This sequence encodes CASSLGTGSPKRGQYF.

The rearrangement uses TRBV30 and TRBJ1-4, with TRBD1 as a possible D gene (6 bases). Germline V lookup: CDR1 GTSNPN, CDR2 SVGIG (reference sequence). V was pared by 2 bases and J by 5 bases, with 12 bases between. This CDR3 is built from 14 residues. The CDR3 sequence is CAWSNREGNEKLFF. CDR3 DNA sequence: TGTGCCTGGAGTAACAGGGAGGGGAATGAAAAACTGTTTTTT.

The chain links TRBV7-6 to TRBJ1-2; 9 nucleotides agree with TRBD1. CDR3 length: 15 amino acids. In germline, CDR1 is SGHVS, CDR2 FNYEAQ. Trimming took 6 bases from V and 8 from J; bases not matched to a gene: 13. The CDR3 region is CASRNPGQGVKGYTF. In nucleotides, the CDR3 is TGTGCCAGCAGGAATCCGGGACAGGGCGTGAAAGGCTACACCTTC.

About this clone itself: One end of the junction does not line up with germline, which may come from a read error. In nucleotides, the CDR3 is TGTTCCAGCAGCTTAGACAGTTTTGAAGCTTTCTTT. Translated, it gives CSSSLDSFEAFF. The gene calls are TRBV7-9 and TRBJ1-1; D is possibly TRBD1 (5 bases). This CDR3 is built from 12 residues. The germline gives CDR1 SEHNR, CDR2 FQNEAQ (reference sequence). The whole variable domain, filled in from reference TRBV7-9 and TRBJ1-1, reads DTGVSQNPRHKITKRGQNVTFRCDPISEHNRLYWYRQTLGQGPEFLTYFQNEAQLEKSRLLSDRFSAERPKGSFSTLEIQRTEQGDSAMYLCSSSLDSFEAFFGQGTRLTVV.

V usage is TRBV7-6 and J usage is TRBJ1-1, with TRBD1 matching over 8 bases. This CDR3 region has 14 residues. J gave up 3 bases and V 6 bases, and 6 bases lay outside the gene matches. Germline CDR1 is SGHVS and CDR2 is FNYEAQ. The CDR3 spells CASSSRGLDTEAFF. Written as DNA, the CDR3 is TGTGCCAGCAGTTCCAGGGGGCTTGACACTGAAGCTTTCTTT.

This clone was seen only a few times. The chain employs TRBV7-9 and TRBJ2-3, with D possibly TRBD2 on 7 matching bases. With 5 bases removed from V and 0 bases from J, the gap between germline ends came to 24 bases. The CDR3 is 19 amino acids. Germline V gene sequence: CDR1 SEHNR, CDR2 FQNEAQ (reference sequence). The CDR3: CASSPIGGGMDGSTDTQYF. The CDR3 DNA sequence: TGTGCCAGCAGCCCGATAGGGGGGGGGATGGACGGAAGCACAGATACGCAGTATTTT.

The chain combines TRBV19 with TRBJ2-7; 7 nucleotides agree with TRBD2. CDR1 is LNHDA, CDR2 SQIVND, per germline (reference sequence). J was trimmed by 2 bases and V by 4 bases; bases with no gene match: 5. This CDR3 spans 14 amino acids. The CDR3 is CASSTSGNPYEQYF. CDR3 bases: TGTGCCAGTAGTACCAGCGGGAACCCCTACGAGCAGTACTTC.

A note on this clone: This specimen includes other DNA sequences encoding the same CDR3. The chain uses TRBV4-1 and TRBJ2-7, with D possibly being TRBD2 (5 bases). From germline, CDR1 is MGHRA and CDR2 YSYEKL. Trimming removed 0 bases from V and 2 bases from J, with 17 bases in between. This CDR3 region has 17 residues. DNA of the CDR3: TGCGCCAGCAGCCAAGATTTTGGGGAGAGTGGAGCCTACGAGCAGTACTTC. Residues: CASSQDFGESGAYEQYF.